This T cell receptor (beta chain) was observed in a study of CD8 T cells in ankylosing spondylitis. Regarding this clonotype: What it recognizes is unknown.

This CDR3 spans 15 amino acids. After removal of 5 bases from V and 5 bases from J, the junction contained 12 bases not matched to a gene. CDR1 and CDR2 (germline): SGHKS, YYEKEE (reference sequence). Points from the study as a whole: Peripheral blood held disease-linked clones only at relatively low frequency, and these were CD8+. A motif of fewer than ten highly homologous TCR beta variants was seen as apparently characteristic of ankylosing spondylitis blood. Enrichment of disease-linked clones was reportedly significant in matched ankylosing spondylitis synovial fluid. Some motif variants had been reported before (in reactive arthritis synovial fluid and blood).

TCR beta libraries were made by quantitative 5'-RACE with molecular barcodes. TCRdb called the 5' RACE reads again in MiXCR, with one record for every CDR3 protein. The repertoire holds about 800,000 distinct CDR3 sequences, with 10% to 15% as singletons. The sample consisted of blood, either unsorted or a sorted T cell fraction (not recorded which). The receptor comes from a male donor with ankylosing spondylitis. The gene calls are TRBV5-5 and TRBJ2-7; 8 bases match TRBD1. CDR3 coding DNA: TGTGCCAGCAGTATCAGATCCAGGGGGCAGGACGAGCAGTACTTC. As protein: CASSIRSRGQDEQYF.